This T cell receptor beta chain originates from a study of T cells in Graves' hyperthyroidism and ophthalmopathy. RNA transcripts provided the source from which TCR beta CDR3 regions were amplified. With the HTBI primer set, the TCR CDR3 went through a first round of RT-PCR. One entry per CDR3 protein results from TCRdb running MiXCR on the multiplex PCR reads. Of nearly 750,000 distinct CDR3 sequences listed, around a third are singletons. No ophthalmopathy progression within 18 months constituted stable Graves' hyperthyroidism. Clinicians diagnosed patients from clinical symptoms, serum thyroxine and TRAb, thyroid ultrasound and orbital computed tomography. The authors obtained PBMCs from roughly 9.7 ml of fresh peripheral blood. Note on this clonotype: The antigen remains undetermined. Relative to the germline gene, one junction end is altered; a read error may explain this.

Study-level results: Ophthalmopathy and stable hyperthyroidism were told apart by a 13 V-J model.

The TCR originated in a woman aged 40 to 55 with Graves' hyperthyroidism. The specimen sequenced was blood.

CDR3 loop: CASSEGRGRHF. The CDR3 DNA reads TGTGCCAGCAGTGAAGGCAGGGGGCGACACTTC. The chain uses TRBV25-1 and TRBJ2-7; 8 bases are a match to TRBD1. The V gene's germline CDR1 is MGHDK and CDR2 SYGVNS. CDR3 size: 11 residues.